This T cell receptor (beta chain) is drawn from a study of T cell changes during pregnancy in multiple sclerosis. The table came from immunoSEQ multiplex PCR; TCRdb's copy has only in-frame clones and leaves some out. In the table there are under 65,000 clones, roughly 92% of which are singletons. With V trimmed by 5 bases and J by 1 base, 13 bases remained unmatched. Germline V lookup: CDR1 SEHNR, CDR2 FQNEAQ (reference sequence). The CDR3 spans 19 residues. The source of this sequence is a female donor with multiple sclerosis, enrolled in a pregnancy study. The sequencing here drew on peripheral blood, taken in the second trimester of pregnancy. J is TRBJ2-2 and V is TRBV7-9; 10 bases are a match to TRBD2. This chain's CDR3 is CASSQFASGRGGNTGELFF. The CDR3 coding sequence is TGTGCCAGCAGCCAATTCGCTAGCGGGAGAGGGGGGAACACCGGGGAGCTGTTTTTT.